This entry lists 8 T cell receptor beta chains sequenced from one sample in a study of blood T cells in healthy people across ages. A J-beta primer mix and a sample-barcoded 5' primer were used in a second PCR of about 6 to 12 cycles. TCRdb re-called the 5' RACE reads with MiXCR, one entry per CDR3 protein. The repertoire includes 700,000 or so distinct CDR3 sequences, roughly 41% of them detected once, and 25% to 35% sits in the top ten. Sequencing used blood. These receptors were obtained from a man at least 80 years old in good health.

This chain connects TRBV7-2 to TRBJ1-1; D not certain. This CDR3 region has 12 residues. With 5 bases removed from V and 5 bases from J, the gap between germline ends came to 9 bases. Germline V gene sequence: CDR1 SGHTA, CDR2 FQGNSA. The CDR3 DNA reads TGTGCCAGCAGCAGGACCAGGACTGAAGCTTTCTTT. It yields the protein CASSRTRTEAFF.

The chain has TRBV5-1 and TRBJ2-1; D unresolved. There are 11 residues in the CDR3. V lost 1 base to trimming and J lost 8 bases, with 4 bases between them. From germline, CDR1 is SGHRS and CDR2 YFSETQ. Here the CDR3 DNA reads TGCGCCAGCAGCTTGAACGATGAGCAGTTCTTC. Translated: CASSLNDEQFF.

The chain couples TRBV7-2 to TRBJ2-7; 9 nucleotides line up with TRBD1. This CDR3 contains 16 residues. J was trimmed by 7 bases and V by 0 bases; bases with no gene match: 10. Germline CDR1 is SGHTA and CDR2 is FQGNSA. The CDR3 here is CASSLAHRGRVGEQYF. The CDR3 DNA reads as TGTGCCAGCAGCTTAGCACACAGGGGGCGCGTAGGGGAGCAGTACTTC.

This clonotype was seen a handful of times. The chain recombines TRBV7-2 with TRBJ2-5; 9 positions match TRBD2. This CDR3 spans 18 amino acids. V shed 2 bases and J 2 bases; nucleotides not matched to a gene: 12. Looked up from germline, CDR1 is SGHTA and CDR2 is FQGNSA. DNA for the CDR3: TGTGCCAGCAGCTTACACCACCGGCTAGCGGGGACTCAAGAGACCCAGTACTTC. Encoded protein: CASSLHHRLAGTQETQYF.

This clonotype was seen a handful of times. CDR3 sequence: CASSSKWGVGGMSKNIQYF. CDR3 nucleotide sequence: TGTGCCAGCAGCTCCAAATGGGGTGTGGGGGGCATGTCCAAAAACATTCAGTACTTC. The J gene is TRBJ2-4, the V gene TRBV11-2, with D perhaps being TRBD1 or TRBD2 (6 bases each). CDR1 SGHAT and CDR2 FQNNGV come from the germline V gene. The CDR3 contains 19 residues. The V and J ends lost 4 bases and 2 bases respectively, with 24 bases between them.

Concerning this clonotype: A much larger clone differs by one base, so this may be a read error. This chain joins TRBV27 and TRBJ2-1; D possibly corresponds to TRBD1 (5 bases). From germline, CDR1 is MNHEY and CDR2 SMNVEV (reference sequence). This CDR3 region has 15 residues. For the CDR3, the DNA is TGTGCCAGCAGTCTCAGGGCCTTGGCCCACAATGAGCAGTTATTC. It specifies CASSLRALAHNEQLF.

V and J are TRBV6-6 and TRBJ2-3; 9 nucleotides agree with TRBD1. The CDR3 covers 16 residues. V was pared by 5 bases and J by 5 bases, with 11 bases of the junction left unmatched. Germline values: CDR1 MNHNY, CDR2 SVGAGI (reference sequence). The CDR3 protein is CASSVGGTGGVDTQYF. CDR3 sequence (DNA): TGTGCCAGCAGTGTCGGAGGTACAGGGGGCGTAGATACGCAGTATTTT.

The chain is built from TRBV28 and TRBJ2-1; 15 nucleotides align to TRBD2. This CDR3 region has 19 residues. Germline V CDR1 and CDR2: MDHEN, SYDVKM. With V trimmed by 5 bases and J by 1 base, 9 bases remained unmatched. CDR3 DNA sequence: TGTGCCAGCAGTGGGCTAGGACTAGCGGGAGGGCTTTCCTACAATGAGCAGTTCTTC. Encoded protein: CASSGLGLAGGLSYNEQFF.